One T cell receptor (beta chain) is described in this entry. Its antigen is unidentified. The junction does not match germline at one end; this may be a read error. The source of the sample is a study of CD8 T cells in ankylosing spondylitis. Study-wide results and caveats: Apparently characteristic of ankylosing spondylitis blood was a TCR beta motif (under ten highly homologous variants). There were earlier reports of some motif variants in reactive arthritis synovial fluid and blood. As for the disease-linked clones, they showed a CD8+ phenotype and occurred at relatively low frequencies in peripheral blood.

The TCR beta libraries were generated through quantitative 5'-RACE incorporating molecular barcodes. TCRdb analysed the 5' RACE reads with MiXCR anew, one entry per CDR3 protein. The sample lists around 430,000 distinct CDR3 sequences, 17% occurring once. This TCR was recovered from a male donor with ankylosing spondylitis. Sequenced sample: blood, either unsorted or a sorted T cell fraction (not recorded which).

In nucleotides, the CDR3 is TGTGCCAGCAGCTTAGTCCCAGGGAACGCTGAAGCTTTCTTT. The encoded protein is CASSLVPGNAEAFF. The V gene is TRBV7-9, the J gene TRBJ1-1; possible D gene TRBD1, 5 bases. There are 14 residues in the CDR3. Germline CDR1 reads SEHNR; CDR2 reads FQNEAQ (reference sequence). Variable domain in full (rest from reference TRBV7-9 and TRBJ1-1): DTGVSQNPRHKITKRGQNVTFRCDPISEHNRLYWYRQTLGQGPEFLTYFQNEAQLEKSRLLSDRFSAERPKGSFSTLEIQRTEQGDSAMYLCASSLVPGNAEAFFGQGTRLTVV.